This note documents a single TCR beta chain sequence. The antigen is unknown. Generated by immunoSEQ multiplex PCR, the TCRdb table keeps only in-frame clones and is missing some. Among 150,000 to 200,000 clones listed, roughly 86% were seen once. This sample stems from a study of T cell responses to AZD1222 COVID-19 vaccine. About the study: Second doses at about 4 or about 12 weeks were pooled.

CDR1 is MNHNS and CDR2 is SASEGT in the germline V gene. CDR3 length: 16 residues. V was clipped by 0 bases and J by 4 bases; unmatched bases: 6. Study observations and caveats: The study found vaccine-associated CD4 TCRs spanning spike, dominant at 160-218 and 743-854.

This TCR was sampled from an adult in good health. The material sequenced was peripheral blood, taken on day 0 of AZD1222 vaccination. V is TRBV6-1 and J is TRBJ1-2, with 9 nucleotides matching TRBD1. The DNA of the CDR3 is TGTGCCAGCAGTGAAGCGGGGACAGGGTGGGGCTATGGCTACACCTTC. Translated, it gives CASSEAGTGWGYGYTF.